This T cell receptor beta chain was profiled in a study of blood T cells in healthy people across ages. Germline V gene sequence: CDR1 MDHEN, CDR2 SYDVKM. Trimming took 7 bases from V and 4 from J; bases not matched to a gene: 10. The CDR3 has 15 residues. Ten milliliters of peripheral blood were drawn from each donor. Combining a sample-barcoded 5' primer with a J-beta primer mix, a second PCR ran for roughly 7 to 11 cycles. Each cDNA was tagged by a template-switch adaptor containing 12 random nucleotides. TCRdb independently ran MiXCR on the 5' RACE reads; one entry per CDR3 protein. The top ten clones hold 0.65% to 0.75% of a sample with around 1,000,000 distinct CDR3 sequences, about 25% of them seen once. This same sample was also part of a study on T cells of mothers and their children.

The receptor was isolated from a girl aged 2 to 10 in good health. The source material was blood. The rearrangement links TRBV28 to TRBJ2-1; 7 bases fit TRBD1. The CDR3 sequence is CASIKTGTVYNEQFF. Written as DNA, the CDR3 is TGTGCCAGCATTAAAACCGGGACAGTATACAATGAGCAGTTCTTC.